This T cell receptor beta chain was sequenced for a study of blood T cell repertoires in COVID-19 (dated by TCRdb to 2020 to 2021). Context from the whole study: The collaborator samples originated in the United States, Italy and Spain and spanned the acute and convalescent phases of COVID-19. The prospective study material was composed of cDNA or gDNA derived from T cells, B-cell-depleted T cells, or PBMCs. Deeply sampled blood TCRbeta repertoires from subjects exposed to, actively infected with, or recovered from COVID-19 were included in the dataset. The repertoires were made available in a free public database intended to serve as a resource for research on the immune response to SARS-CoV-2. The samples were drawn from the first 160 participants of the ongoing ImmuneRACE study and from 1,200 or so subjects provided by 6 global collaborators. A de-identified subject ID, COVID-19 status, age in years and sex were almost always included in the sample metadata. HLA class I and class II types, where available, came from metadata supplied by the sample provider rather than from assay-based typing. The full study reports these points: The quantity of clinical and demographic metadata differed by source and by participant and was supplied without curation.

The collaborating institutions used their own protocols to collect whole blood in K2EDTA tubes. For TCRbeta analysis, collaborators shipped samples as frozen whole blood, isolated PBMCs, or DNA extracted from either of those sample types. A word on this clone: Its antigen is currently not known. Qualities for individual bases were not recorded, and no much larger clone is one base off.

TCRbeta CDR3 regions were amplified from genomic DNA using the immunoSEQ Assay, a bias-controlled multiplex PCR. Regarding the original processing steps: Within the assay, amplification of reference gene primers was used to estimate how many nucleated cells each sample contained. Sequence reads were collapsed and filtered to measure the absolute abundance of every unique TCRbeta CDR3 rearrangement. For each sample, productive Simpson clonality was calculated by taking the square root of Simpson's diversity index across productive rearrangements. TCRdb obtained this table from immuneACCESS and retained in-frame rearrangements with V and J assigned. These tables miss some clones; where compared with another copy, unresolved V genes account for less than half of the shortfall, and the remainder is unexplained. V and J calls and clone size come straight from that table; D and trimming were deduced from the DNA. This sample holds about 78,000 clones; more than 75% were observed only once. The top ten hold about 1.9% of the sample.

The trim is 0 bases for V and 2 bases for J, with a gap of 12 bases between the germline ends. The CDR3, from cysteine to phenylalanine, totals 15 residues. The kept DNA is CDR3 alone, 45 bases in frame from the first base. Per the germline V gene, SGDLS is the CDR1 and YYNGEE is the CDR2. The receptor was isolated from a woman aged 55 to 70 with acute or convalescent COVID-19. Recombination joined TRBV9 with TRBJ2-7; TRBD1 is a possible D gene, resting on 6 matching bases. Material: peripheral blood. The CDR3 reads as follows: CASSVGQGLTYEQYF. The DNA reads TGTGCCAGCAGCGTAGGGCAGGGGCTTACCTACGAGCAGTACTTC.